The 24 T cell receptor beta chains in this list originate from one sample, sequenced in a study of Tregs in tolerant kidney transplant recipients (dated by TCRdb to the late 2010s). The library was produced with the immunoSEQ multiplex PCR assay. TCRdb obtained this table from immuneACCESS and retained in-frame rearrangements with V and J assigned. These tables miss some clones; where compared with another copy, unresolved V genes account for less than half of the shortfall, and the remainder is unexplained. This sample has 15,000 to 20,000 clones in its table, and about 57% of those were observed once. 3.2% of the sample belongs to the ten largest clones. Which antigens these TCRs recognize remains unknown. The specimen sequenced was Tregs from blood cultured with allogeneic cells. Receptors were obtained from a human donor in good health.

The V and J genes are TRBV6-5 and TRBJ1-6; D not certain. The CDR3 runs 15 residues. The germline V gene has CDR1 MNHEY and CDR2 SVGAGI. The ends were cut back, 10 bases at V and 0 bases at J, with 13 bases in the middle. In DNA, the CDR3 is TGTGCCATCCGAACTCTTAGCTCCTATAATTCACCCCTCCACTTT. Its protein product is CAIRTLSSYNSPLHF.

This clone was seen a handful of times. The gene calls are TRBV29-1 and TRBJ2-1; 7 nucleotides line up with TRBD2. V lost 6 bases, J lost 2 bases, and 7 bases stayed unmatched. The germline V gene encodes CDR1 SQVTM and CDR2 ANQGSEA. The CDR3 is 14 amino acids. The CDR3 region is CSVGRGGPYNEQFF. CDR3 in DNA: TGCAGCGTGGGGAGGGGAGGGCCCTACAATGAGCAGTTCTTC.

Concerning this clone itself: A much more abundant neighbour one base away suggests this may be a read error. This chain connects TRBV11-3 to TRBJ2-2; D possibly corresponds to TRBD2 (5 bases). The CDR3 length is 14 residues. Trimming pared 3 bases from V and 5 bases from J, leaving 10 bases between. Germline assignment: CDR1 SGHNT and CDR2 YENEEA. The CDR3 protein is CASSLGTGTGELFF. The CDR3 DNA sequence: TGTGCCAGCAGCTTGGGAACGGGGACCGGGGAGCTGTTTTTT. The whole variable domain, filled in from reference TRBV11-3 and TRBJ2-2, reads EAGVVQSPRYKIIEKKQPVAFWCNPISGHNTLYWYLQNLGQGPELLIRYENEEAVDDSQLPKDRFSAERLKGVDSTLKIQPAELGDSAVYLCASSLGTGTGELFFGEGSRLTVL.

The V and J genes are TRBV7-9 and TRBJ1-1; no clear D. The CDR3 is made up of 15 amino acids. Trimming removed 4 bases at V and 1 base at J, with 13 bases between. The V gene's germline CDR1 is SEHNR and CDR2 FQNEAQ (reference sequence). The CDR3 spells CASSSYTTGNTEAFF. The DNA for the CDR3 is TGTGCCAGCAGCTCTTATACTACTGGGAACACTGAAGCTTTCTTT.

This clone was observed many times. The rearrangement links TRBV30 to TRBJ2-3, with 10 bases that match TRBD1. V lost 3 bases to trimming and J lost 5 bases; unmatched junction nucleotides: 11. This CDR3 is 16 amino acids long. The germline CDR1 and CDR2 sequences are GTSNPN and SVGIG (reference sequence). In nucleotides, the CDR3 is TGTGCCTGGAGGCAAGGGACAGGGGTAAATTTAGATACGCAGTATTTT. It is translated as CAWRQGTGVNLDTQYF.

This clone was observed a single time. V gene TRBV6-4 combines with J gene TRBJ2-2; TRBD1 might be the D (6 bases). The CDR3 has 16 residues. In germline, CDR1 is MRHNA, CDR2 SNTAGT. Between the trimmed V and J ends, which lost 7 bases and 4 bases, there was a span of 19 bases. CDR3 bases: TGTGCCAGCACCCGACTTAGACAGGTTCCCACCGGGGAGCTGTTTTTT. Its protein product is CASTRLRQVPTGELFF.

The table lists this clone with a count of one. The chain carries TRBV5-4 and TRBJ1-2; D unclear. CDR1 and CDR2 (germline): SGHNT, YYREEE (reference sequence). The V end was cut by 0 bases, the J end by 4 bases, with 7 bases between. The CDR3 totals 13 residues. The CDR3 is CASSLGQVYGYTF. CDR3 nucleotides: TGTGCCAGCAGCTTGGGGCAGGTCTATGGCTACACCTTC.

This chain uses TRBV5-8 with TRBJ2-2; unclear D gene. V lost 0 bases, J lost 2 bases, and 14 bases lay in between. The CDR3 has 17 residues. Per germline, CDR1 SGHTS and CDR2 YDEGEE. The CDR3 DNA reads as TGTGCCAGCAGCTTGGTTCTTATTACTGAAAACACCGGGGAGCTGTTTTTT. Its translation is CASSLVLITENTGELFF.

This clone is termed medium-sized (0.01 to 0.1%). The chain has TRBV2 and TRBJ2-1; TRBD2 matches 9 bases. Germline trimming cut 7 bases from V and 0 bases from J; bases unmatched to any gene: 7. The length of the CDR3 is 16 residues. Germline lookup yields CDR1 SNHLY and CDR2 FYNNEI. CDR3 DNA: TGTGCCAGCATTCGGCTAGCGGGAAGCTCCTACAATGAGCAGTTCTTC. Protein: CASIRLAGSSYNEQFF.

The rearrangement links TRBV7-8 to TRBJ2-6, with unresolved D. V was shortened by 3 bases and J by 0 bases, with 9 bases between the two germline ends. In germline, CDR1 is SGHVS, CDR2 FQNEAQ. The CDR3 length is 16 residues. As DNA, the CDR3 is TGTGCCAGCAGCTTCGACCCAAGCTCTGGGGCCAACGTCCTGACTTTC. It translates to CASSFDPSSGANVLTF.

The chain joins TRBV2 to TRBJ2-1; 9 nucleotides align to TRBD2. Germline trimming cut 4 bases from V and 14 bases from J; bases unmatched to any gene: 3. CDR1 and CDR2 (germline): SNHLY, FYNNEI. This CDR3 is built from 11 residues. CDR3 protein: CASSGLAGKFF. The CDR3 nucleotides are TGTGCCAGCAGTGGCCTAGCGGGAAAGTTCTTC.

This chain links TRBV5-5 with TRBJ2-7; D is perhaps TRBD2 (5 bases). V was cut by 0 bases and J by 0 bases, with 10 bases left in between. Germline V gives CDR1 SGHKS, CDR2 YYEKEE (reference sequence). The CDR3 is 15 amino acids. The chain's CDR3 is CASSLGTGGSYEQYF. CDR3 coding DNA: TGTGCCAGCAGCTTGGGGACCGGAGGCTCCTACGAGCAGTACTTC.

V gene TRBV30 combines with J gene TRBJ1-2, with unresolved D. V lost 0 bases and J lost 10, with 15 bases in between. From germline, CDR1 is GTSNPN and CDR2 SVGIG (reference sequence). This CDR3 has 13 residues. CDR3 sequence reads: CAWSVILGSHYTF. CDR3 DNA: TGTGCCTGGAGTGTGATTTTGGGGTCCCACTACACCTTC.

In this sample, this clone turned up once. The rearrangement joins TRBV5-4 to TRBJ2-1, with 15 bases that match TRBD2. The J segment lost 7 bases and the V segment lost 4 bases, leaving 3 bases of the junction unmatched. This CDR3 is built from 15 residues. Germline CDR1 SGHNT, CDR2 YYREEE (reference sequence). The CDR3 here is CASSRTSGRGNEQFF. The CDR3, as DNA: TGTGCCAGCAGCCGGACTAGCGGGAGGGGAAATGAGCAGTTCTTC.

This clone was observed a few times. The J gene is TRBJ2-1, the V gene TRBV7-3, with TRBD2 identical over 9 bases. The V gene end was trimmed by 1 base and the J gene end by 6 bases; junction bases not matched to a gene: 4. Germline V gives CDR1 SGHTA, CDR2 FQGTGA. CDR3 size: 15 residues. The CDR3 is CASSLMVAGANEQFF. The CDR3 nucleotides read TGTGCCAGCAGCTTAATGGTAGCGGGAGCCAATGAGCAGTTCTTC.

V usage is TRBV6-5 and J usage is TRBJ1-1; D unclear. The CDR3 spans 11 residues. Germline CDR1 MNHEY, CDR2 SVGAGI. The germline V and J ends were trimmed by 7 bases and 1 base, with 4 bases remaining between them. CDR3 residues: CASKRNTEAFF. DNA for the CDR3: TGTGCCAGCAAGCGGAACACTGAAGCTTTCTTT.

This clone has a single count. The rearrangement joins TRBV15 to TRBJ1-2; D uncertain. Trimming stripped 1 base from V and 4 bases from J, with 4 bases between. CDR3 length: 12 amino acids. Germline loops: CDR1 LNHNV, CDR2 YYDKDF (reference sequence). In DNA form, the CDR3 reads TGTGCCACCAGCAGAGGCCCCTATGGCTACACCTTC. Translated, it gives CATSRGPYGYTF. Variable domain in full (rest from reference TRBV15 and TRBJ1-2): DAMVIQNPRYQVTQFGKPVTLSCSQTLNHNVMYWYQQKSSQAPKLLFHYYDKDFNNEADTPDNFQSRRPNTSFCFLDIRSPGLGDTAMYLCATSRGPYGYTFGSGTRLTVV.

The chain recombines TRBV7-9 with TRBJ2-4; 9 bases are a match to TRBD2. Germline V lookup: CDR1 SEHNR, CDR2 FQNEAQ (reference sequence). V lost 5 bases and J lost 7; bases outside the gene matches: 6. The CDR3 consists of 14 residues. CDR3 sequence: CASSVSGSGNIQYF. DNA for the CDR3: TGTGCCAGCAGCGTTAGCGGGAGTGGTAACATTCAGTACTTC. The entire variable domain, with the rest obtained from reference TRBV7-9 and TRBJ2-4, is as follows: DTGVSQNPRHKITKRGQNVTFRCDPISEHNRLYWYRQTLGQGPEFLTYFQNEAQLEKSRLLSDRFSAERPKGSFSTLEIQRTEQGDSAMYLCASSVSGSGNIQYFGAGTRLSVL.

The chain combines TRBV5-6 with TRBJ1-2; D not certain. Trimming stripped 2 bases from V and 1 base from J, with 0 bases between. Germline lookup yields CDR1 SGHDT and CDR2 YYEEEE. The CDR3 has 11 residues. The CDR3 DNA reads TGTGCCAGCAGCTTTAACTATGGCTACACCTTC. It specifies CASSFNYGYTF.

This clone has only one observation. The chain employs TRBV7-8 and TRBJ2-2; 9 nucleotides match TRBD2. Per germline, CDR1 SGHVS and CDR2 FQNEAQ. CDR3 length: 15 residues. J was trimmed by 6 bases and V by 6 bases; bases with no gene match: 8. The CDR3 reads CASRIVGTSSGELFF. As DNA, the CDR3 is TGTGCCAGCAGAATTGTGGGGACTAGCTCCGGGGAGCTGTTTTTT.

This clone was recorded a few times. The chain uses TRBV6-1 and TRBJ1-2; TRBD1 aligns across 8 bases. The J segment lost 8 bases and the V segment lost 6 bases, leaving 8 bases of the junction unmatched. This CDR3 is 13 amino acids long. From germline, CDR1 is MNHNS and CDR2 SASEGT. The CDR3 DNA is TGTGCCAGCAGGTCGGACAGGGCTAGGGGCTACACCTTC. Encoded protein: CASRSDRARGYTF.

This clone was counted a single time. V usage is TRBV25-1 and J usage is TRBJ2-1; tentatively, D is TRBD2 (6 bases). The CDR3 has 16 residues. The V gene lost 9 bases and the J gene lost 2 bases, with 20 bases spanning the gap. CDR1 is MGHDK and CDR2 is SYGVNS in the germline V gene. The CDR3 loop is CASVPPGLATYNEQFF. The CDR3 nucleotides read TGTGCCAGTGTACCTCCGGGACTGGCAACCTACAATGAGCAGTTCTTC. The variable domain in full, with the rest retrieved from reference TRBV25-1 and TRBJ2-1, is EADIYQTPRYLVIGTGKKITLECSQTMGHDKMYWYQQDPGMELHLIHYSYGVNSTEKGDLSSESTVSRIRTEHFPLTLESARPSHTSQYLCASVPPGLATYNEQFFGPGTRLTVL.

This clone is classed as medium-sized. The chain uses TRBV4-3 and TRBJ2-3; D is ambiguous. The CDR3 has 14 amino acids. Deletions cut 4 bases from V and 4 bases from J, with 12 bases between. Germline V CDR1 and CDR2: LGHNA, YSLEER. DNA of the CDR3: TGCGCCAGCAGCCCCAGCTGGGTGGCAGATACGCAGTATTTT. Translated: CASSPSWVADTQYF.

The chain joins TRBV20-1 to TRBJ2-1; possible D gene TRBD2, 5 bases. V gave up 0 bases and J gave up 9 bases, with 6 bases separating them. CDR1 and CDR2 from the germline V gene are DFQATT and SNEGSKA (reference sequence). The CDR3 extends over 11 amino acids. CDR3 DNA: TGCAGTGCTAGAGATCGGGGTGAGCAGTTCTTC. Its protein product is CSARDRGEQFF.